What follows describes a single T cell receptor (beta chain). The antigen is undetermined. Patients aged 18 to 65 with hyperthyroidism were newly diagnosed, with duration under 2 months. The investigators amplified TCR beta CDR3 regions from RNA transcripts. Using the HTBI primer set, a first-round RT-PCR was run on the TCR CDR3. TCRdb re-analysed the multiplex PCR reads in MiXCR, keeping a single row per CDR3 protein. The sample includes more than 500,000 distinct CDR3 sequences, 12% to 15% seen only once; the top ten take approximately 15%. This specimen belongs to a study of T cells in Graves' hyperthyroidism and ophthalmopathy. This CDR3 has 20 residues. The V and J ends lost 2 bases and 5 bases, in that order; junction bases with no gene match: 15. Germline CDR1 reads MGHDK; CDR2 reads SYGVNS. Findings of the study overall: The blood repertoire included most of the expanded thyroid clonotypes above 0.001.

V and J are TRBV25-1 and TRBJ2-2, with TRBD2 matching 12 bases. The source of this sequence is a woman aged 35 to 49 with Graves' hyperthyroidism. The source material was blood. Written as DNA, the CDR3 is TGTGCCAGCAGTGAAAACGGGGGGACTAGCGGGCTACTGGGTACCGGGGAGCTGTTTTTT. Translating gives CASSENGGTSGLLGTGELFF.